The clone carrying this TCR beta chain showed up many times. In TCRdb, the RT-PCR reads were re-called with MiXCR into one record per CDR3 protein. This table has more than 550,000 distinct CDR3 sequences, 12% to 15% appearing once. CDR3 size: 16 residues. CDR1 and CDR2 (germline): SGHRS, YFSETQ. The junction had 8 bases not matched to a gene; V was cut back by 3 bases and J by 3 bases. The sequence was obtained from a female donor in good health, serving as a healthy control. The rearrangement uses TRBV5-1 and TRBJ2-7; the match to TRBD2 covers 11 bases. Specimen: memory CD4+ T cells from blood. CDR3 region: CASSSGIGLAGYEQYF. The CDR3, as DNA: TGCGCCAGCAGCTCCGGGATCGGACTAGCGGGCTACGAGCAGTACTTC.